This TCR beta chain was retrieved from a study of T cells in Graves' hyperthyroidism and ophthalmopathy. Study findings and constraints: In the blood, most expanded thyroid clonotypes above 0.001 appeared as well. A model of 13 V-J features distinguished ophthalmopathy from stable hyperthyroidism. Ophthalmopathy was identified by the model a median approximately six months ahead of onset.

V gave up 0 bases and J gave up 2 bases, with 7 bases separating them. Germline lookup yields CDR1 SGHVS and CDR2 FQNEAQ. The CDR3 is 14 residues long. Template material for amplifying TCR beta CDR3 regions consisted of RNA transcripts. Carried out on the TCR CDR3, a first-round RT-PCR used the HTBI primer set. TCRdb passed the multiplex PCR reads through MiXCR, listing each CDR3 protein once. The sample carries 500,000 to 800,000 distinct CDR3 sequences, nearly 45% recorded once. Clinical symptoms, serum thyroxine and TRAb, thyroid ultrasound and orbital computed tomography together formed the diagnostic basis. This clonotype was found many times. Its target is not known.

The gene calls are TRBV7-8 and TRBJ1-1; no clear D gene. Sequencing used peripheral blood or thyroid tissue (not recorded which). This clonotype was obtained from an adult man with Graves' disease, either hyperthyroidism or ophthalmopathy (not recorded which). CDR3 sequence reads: CASSLAAANTEAFF. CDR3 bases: TGTGCCAGCAGCTTAGCGGCAGCTAACACTGAAGCTTTCTTT.